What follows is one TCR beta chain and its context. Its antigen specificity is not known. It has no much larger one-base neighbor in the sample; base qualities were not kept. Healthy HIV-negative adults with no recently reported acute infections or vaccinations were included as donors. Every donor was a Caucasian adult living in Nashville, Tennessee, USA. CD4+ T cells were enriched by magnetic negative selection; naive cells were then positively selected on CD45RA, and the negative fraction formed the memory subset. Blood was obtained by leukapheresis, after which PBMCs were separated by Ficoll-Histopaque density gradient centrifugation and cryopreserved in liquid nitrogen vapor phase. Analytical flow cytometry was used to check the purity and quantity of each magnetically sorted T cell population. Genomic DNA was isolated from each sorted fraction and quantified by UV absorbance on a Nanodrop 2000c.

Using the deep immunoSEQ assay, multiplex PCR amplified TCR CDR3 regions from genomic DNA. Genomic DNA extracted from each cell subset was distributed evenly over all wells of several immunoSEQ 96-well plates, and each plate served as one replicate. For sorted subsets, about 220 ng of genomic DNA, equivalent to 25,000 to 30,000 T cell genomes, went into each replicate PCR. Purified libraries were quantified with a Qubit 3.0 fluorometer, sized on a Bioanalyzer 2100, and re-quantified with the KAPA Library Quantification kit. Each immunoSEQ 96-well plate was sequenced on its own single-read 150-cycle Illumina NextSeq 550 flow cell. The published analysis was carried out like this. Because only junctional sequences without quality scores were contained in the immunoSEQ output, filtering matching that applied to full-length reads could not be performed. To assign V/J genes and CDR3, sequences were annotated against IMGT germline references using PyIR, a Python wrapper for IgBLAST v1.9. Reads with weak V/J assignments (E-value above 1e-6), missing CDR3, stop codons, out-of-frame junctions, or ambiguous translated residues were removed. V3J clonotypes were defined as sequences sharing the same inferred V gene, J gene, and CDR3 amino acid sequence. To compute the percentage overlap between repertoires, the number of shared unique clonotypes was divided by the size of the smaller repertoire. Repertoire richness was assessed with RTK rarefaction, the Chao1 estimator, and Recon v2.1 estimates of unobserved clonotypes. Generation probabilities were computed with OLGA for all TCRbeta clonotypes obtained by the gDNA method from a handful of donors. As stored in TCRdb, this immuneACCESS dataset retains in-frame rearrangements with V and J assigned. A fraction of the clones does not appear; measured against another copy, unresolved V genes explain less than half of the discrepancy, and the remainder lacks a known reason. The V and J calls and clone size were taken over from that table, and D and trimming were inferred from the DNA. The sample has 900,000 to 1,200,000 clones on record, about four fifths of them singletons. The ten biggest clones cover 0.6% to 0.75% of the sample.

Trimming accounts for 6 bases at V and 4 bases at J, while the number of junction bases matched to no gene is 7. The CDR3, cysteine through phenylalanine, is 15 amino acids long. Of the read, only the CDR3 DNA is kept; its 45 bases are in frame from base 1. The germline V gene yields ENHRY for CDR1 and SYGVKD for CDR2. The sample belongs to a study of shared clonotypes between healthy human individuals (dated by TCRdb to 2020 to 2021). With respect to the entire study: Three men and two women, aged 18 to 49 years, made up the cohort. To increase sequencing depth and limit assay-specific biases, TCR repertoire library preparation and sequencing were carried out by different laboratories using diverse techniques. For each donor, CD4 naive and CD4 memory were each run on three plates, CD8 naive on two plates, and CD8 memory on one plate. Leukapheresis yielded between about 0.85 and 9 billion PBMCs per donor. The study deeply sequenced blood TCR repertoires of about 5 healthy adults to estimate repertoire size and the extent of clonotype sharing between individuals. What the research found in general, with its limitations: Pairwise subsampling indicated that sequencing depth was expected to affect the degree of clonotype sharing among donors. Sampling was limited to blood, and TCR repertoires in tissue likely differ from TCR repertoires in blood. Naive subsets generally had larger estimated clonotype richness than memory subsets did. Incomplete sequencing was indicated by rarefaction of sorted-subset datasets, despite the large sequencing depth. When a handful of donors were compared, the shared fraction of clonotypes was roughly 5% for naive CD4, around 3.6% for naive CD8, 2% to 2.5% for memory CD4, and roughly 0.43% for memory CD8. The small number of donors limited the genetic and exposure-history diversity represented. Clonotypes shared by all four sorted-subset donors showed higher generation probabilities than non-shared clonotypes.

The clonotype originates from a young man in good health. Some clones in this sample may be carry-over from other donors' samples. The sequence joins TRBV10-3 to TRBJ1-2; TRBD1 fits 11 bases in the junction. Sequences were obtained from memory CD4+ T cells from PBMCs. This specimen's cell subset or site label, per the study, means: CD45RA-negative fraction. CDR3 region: CAIRRLGQGVYGYTF. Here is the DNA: TGTGCCATCAGAAGACTGGGACAGGGGGTCTATGGCTACACCTTC.